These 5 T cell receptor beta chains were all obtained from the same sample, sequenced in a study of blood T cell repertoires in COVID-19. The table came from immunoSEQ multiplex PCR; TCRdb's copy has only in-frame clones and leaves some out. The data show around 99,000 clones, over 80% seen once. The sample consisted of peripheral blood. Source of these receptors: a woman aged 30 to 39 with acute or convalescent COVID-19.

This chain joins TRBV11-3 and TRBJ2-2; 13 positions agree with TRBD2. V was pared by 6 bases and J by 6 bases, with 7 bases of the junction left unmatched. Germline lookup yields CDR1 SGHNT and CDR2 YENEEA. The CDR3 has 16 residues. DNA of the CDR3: TGTGCCAGCAGACCCGGTACTAGCGGGGGGGCCGGGGAGCTGTTTTTT. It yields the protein CASRPGTSGGAGELFF.

Here the CDR3 reads CASSMKSQGWGTGELFF. The CDR3 region has the DNA TGCGCCAGCAGCATGAAGTCTCAGGGTTGGGGCACCGGGGAGCTGTTTTTT. The J gene is TRBJ2-2, the V gene TRBV4-1; possibly TRBD1 for D (5 bases). The V gene's germline CDR1 is MGHRA and CDR2 YSYEKL. The CDR3 totals 17 residues. V shed 5 bases and J shed 4 bases, with 20 bases lying between them.

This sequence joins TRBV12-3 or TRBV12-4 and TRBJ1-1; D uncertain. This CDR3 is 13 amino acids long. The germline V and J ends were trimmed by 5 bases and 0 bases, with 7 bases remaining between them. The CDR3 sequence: CASSPSVNTEAFF. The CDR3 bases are TGTGCCAGCAGTCCTTCGGTGAACACTGAAGCTTTCTTT.

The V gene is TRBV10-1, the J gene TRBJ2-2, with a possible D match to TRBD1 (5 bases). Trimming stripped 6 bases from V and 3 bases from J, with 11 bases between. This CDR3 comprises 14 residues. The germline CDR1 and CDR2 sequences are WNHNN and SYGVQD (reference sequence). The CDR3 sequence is CASRPTAYTGELFF. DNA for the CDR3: TGCGCCAGCAGACCGACAGCCTACACCGGGGAGCTGTTTTTT.

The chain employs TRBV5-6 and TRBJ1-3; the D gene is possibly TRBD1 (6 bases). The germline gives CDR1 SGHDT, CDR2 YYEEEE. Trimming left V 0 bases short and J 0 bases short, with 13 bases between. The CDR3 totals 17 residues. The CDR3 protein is CASSLETGPHSGNTIYF. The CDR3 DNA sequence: TGTGCCAGCAGCTTGGAGACAGGACCTCACTCTGGAAACACCATATATTTT.